The 30 T cell receptor beta chains below all came from one sample that was sequenced in a study of blood T cell repertoires in COVID-19. Clones were sequenced by immunoSEQ multiplex PCR, and TCRdb holds only the in-frame ones, with some missing. Of roughly 140,000 clones listed, more than 75% are singletons. Input material: peripheral blood. The receptors here all came from a man aged 55-75 years with acute or convalescent COVID-19.

The table lists this clone with many counts. The rearrangement links TRBV4-1 to TRBJ2-2, with 7 bases fitting TRBD2. The CDR3 sequence is 15 residues long. Germline V gene lookup returns CDR1 MGHRA and CDR2 YSYEKL. V shed 5 bases, J shed 1 base, and the junction held 4 bases outside the gene matches. CDR3 protein: CASSEGLQNTGELFF. The CDR3 nucleotides read TGCGCCAGCAGCGAGGGACTACAGAACACCGGGGAGCTGTTTTTT.

The genes are TRBV6-5 and TRBJ2-6, with D hard to call. The CDR3 extends over 15 amino acids. Between the trimmed V and J ends, which lost 6 bases and 0 bases, there was a span of 9 bases. Germline V gene sequence: CDR1 MNHEY, CDR2 SVGAGI. The CDR3 bases are TGTGCCAGCAGGGCCGTGCTCTCTGGGGCCAACGTCCTGACTTTC. Residues: CASRAVLSGANVLTF.

This chain joins TRBV18 and TRBJ2-3, with D perhaps TRBD1 (6 bases). This CDR3 spans 14 amino acids. From germline, CDR1 is KGHSH and CDR2 LQKENI. V lost 0 bases, J lost 6 bases, and 10 bases lay in between. The CDR3 loop is CASSPPQGRDTQYF. DNA for the CDR3: TGTGCCAGCTCACCACCGCAGGGGCGGGATACGCAGTATTTT.

The rearrangement uses TRBV27 and TRBJ2-7; tentative D call: TRBD1 (5 bases). Trimming left V 6 bases short and J 6 bases short, with 9 bases between. The germline V gene has CDR1 MNHEY and CDR2 SMNVEV (reference sequence). This CDR3 spans 11 amino acids. CDR3: CASRQGTEQYF. The CDR3 DNA reads as TGTGCCAGCAGGCAGGGTACCGAGCAGTACTTC.

This sequence joins TRBV7-8 and TRBJ1-1, with D perhaps TRBD1 (5 bases). In germline, CDR1 is SGHVS, CDR2 FQNEAQ. This CDR3 is built from 15 residues. V gave up 5 bases and J gave up 2 bases, with 15 bases separating them. The CDR3 here is CASSPTGWGNTEAFF. CDR3 nucleotide sequence: TGTGCCAGCAGCCCTACAGGCTGGGGCAACACTGAAGCTTTCTTT.

This chain uses TRBV18 with TRBJ1-5; possibly TRBD1 for D (6 bases). Germline V lookup: CDR1 KGHSH, CDR2 LQKENI. V gave up 3 bases and J gave up 4 bases, with 10 bases separating them. The CDR3 is made up of 14 amino acids. CDR3 coding DNA: TGTGCCAGCTCACCCACAGGGATAAATCAGCCCCAGCATTTT. Amino acids: CASSPTGINQPQHF.

CDR3 nucleotides: TGTGCTTACAACCGGGACAGGGGGCTTGGCGAGCAGTACTTC. Translating it yields CAYNRDRGLGEQYF. The V and J genes are TRBV30 and TRBJ2-7, with 12 bases matching TRBD1. The CDR3 runs 14 residues. Germline lookup yields CDR1 GTSNPN and CDR2 SVGIG (reference sequence). Combining the CDR3 with reference TRBV30 and TRBJ2-7 gives the whole variable domain SQTIHQWPATLVQPVGSPLSLECTVEGTSNPNLYWYRQAAGRGLQLLFYSVGIGQISSEVPQNLSASRPQDRQFILSSKKLLLSDSGFYLCAYNRDRGLGEQYFGPGTRLTVT.

This rearrangement joins TRBV29-1 to TRBJ2-1; D possibly corresponds to TRBD1 (6 bases). With 7 bases removed from V and 2 bases from J, the gap between germline ends came to 12 bases. Per the germline V gene, CDR1 is SQVTM and CDR2 is ANQGSEA. The CDR3 length is 13 residues. The CDR3 here is CSGGLSAYNEQFF. The CDR3 bases are TGCAGCGGGGGGCTTTCGGCCTACAATGAGCAGTTCTTC.

The chain links TRBV4-2 to TRBJ1-2, with 7 bases matching TRBD1. Germline V gene lookup returns CDR1 LGHNA and CDR2 YNFKEQ. The CDR3 spans 14 residues. With 0 bases clipped from V and 4 bases from J, the junction kept 2 bases outside the gene matches. In DNA, the CDR3 is TGTGCCAGCAGCCAAGAGGGACAGAGCTATGGCTACACCTTC. This codes for CASSQEGQSYGYTF.

This chain links TRBV5-1 with TRBJ2-7; TRBD1 aligns across 10 bases. The CDR3 has 16 residues. Looked up from germline, CDR1 is SGHRS and CDR2 is YFSETQ. Losses at the gene ends were 1 base for V and 2 bases for J; bases not matched to a gene: 6. CDR3 in DNA: TGCGCCAGCAGCTTGTCGACAGGGGGCGCCGCCTACGAGCAGTACTTC. It specifies CASSLSTGGAAYEQYF.

In DNA form, the CDR3 reads TGTGCCAGCAGTAGCCCACTAGGGACTGCGCAGTACTTC. It specifies CASSSPLGTAQYF. The J gene is TRBJ2-4, the V gene TRBV6-2 or TRBV6-3, with a tentative D call TRBD2 (6 bases). The CDR3 is made up of 13 amino acids. V was cut by 5 bases and J by 13 bases, with 18 bases left in between. The germline V gene encodes CDR1 MNHEY and CDR2 SVGEGT.

The rearrangement links TRBV3-1 (or the pseudogene TRBV3-2) to TRBJ1-1; unclear D gene. This CDR3 is built from 14 residues. In germline, CDR1 is LGHDT, CDR2 YNNKEL (reference sequence). Trimming shortened V by 7 bases and J by 0 bases, and 12 bases separated the two germline ends. The CDR3 DNA sequence: TGTGCCAGCACAACAAGAGGCATGAACACTGAAGCTTTCTTT. Translated, it gives CASTTRGMNTEAFF.

The J gene is TRBJ2-7, the V gene TRBV11-1, with a possible D match to TRBD2 (6 bases). V was pared by 6 bases and J by 4 bases, with 7 bases between. CDR3 length equals 11 residues. Germline CDR1 reads SGHAT; CDR2 reads FQDESV (reference sequence). The CDR3 reads CASRRGYEQYF. In DNA form, the CDR3 reads TGTGCCAGCAGGCGGGGTTACGAGCAGTACTTC.

The V and J genes are TRBV27 and TRBJ2-7, with D possibly matching TRBD2 (6 bases). Per germline, CDR1 MNHEY and CDR2 SMNVEV (reference sequence). The V and J ends lost 0 bases and 3 bases respectively, with 15 bases between them. CDR3 length: 16 residues. Written as DNA, the CDR3 is TGTGCCAGCAGTTTATCCTTAGGAGGGACCGTCTACGAGCAGTACTTC. It encodes CASSLSLGGTVYEQYF.

The table lists this clone with a few counts. This chain connects TRBV2 to TRBJ2-7, with 13 bases fitting TRBD2. Trimming at V came to 5 bases and at J to 4 bases, leaving 5 bases not matched to a gene. The CDR3 loop spans 15 amino acids. Germline loops: CDR1 SNHLY, CDR2 FYNNEI. DNA of the CDR3: TGTGCCAGCAGTTGGACTAGCGGGAGTCAATACGAGCAGTACTTC. Protein: CASSWTSGSQYEQYF. The variable domain in full, with the rest retrieved from reference TRBV2 and TRBJ2-7, is EPEVTQTPSHQVTQMGQEVILRCVPISNHLYFYWYRQILGQKVEFLVSFYNNEISEKSEIFDDQFSVERPDGSNFTLKIRSTKLEDSAMYFCASSWTSGSQYEQYFGPGTRLTVT.

This clone was counted a single time. The chain recombines TRBV18 with TRBJ1-1; 8 bases are a match to TRBD1. Trimming took 0 bases from V and 2 from J; bases not matched to a gene: 5. CDR1 is KGHSH, CDR2 LQKENI, per germline. The CDR3 totals 16 residues. The CDR3 nucleotides are TGTGCCAGCTCACCACCAAGCAGGGGGCACAACACTGAAGCTTTCTTT. This encodes CASSPPSRGHNTEAFF.

V is TRBV28 and J is TRBJ1-2; the D is unclear. Germline assignment: CDR1 MDHEN and CDR2 SYDVKM. CDR3 size: 13 residues. V lost 7 bases, J lost 6 bases, and 15 bases lay in between. The CDR3 DNA is TGTGCCAGCAAGAAGGGAGGTATGGATGGCTACACCTTC. This gives the protein CASKKGGMDGYTF.

The chain uses TRBV10-1 and TRBJ2-2; 13 positions match TRBD2. This CDR3 region has 17 residues. Germline V lookup: CDR1 WNHNN, CDR2 SYGVQD (reference sequence). J was trimmed by 3 bases and V by 6 bases; bases with no gene match: 7. CDR3 DNA sequence: TGCGCCAGCAGCGGCGGACTAGCGGGAGCCTACACCGGGGAGCTGTTTTTT. As protein: CASSGGLAGAYTGELFF.

V gene TRBV2 combines with J gene TRBJ1-2; the match to TRBD1 covers 9 bases. Germline CDR1 SNHLY, CDR2 FYNNEI. This CDR3 comprises 13 residues. Germline trimming cut 7 bases from V and 6 bases from J; bases unmatched to any gene: 6. CDR3 region: CASTRRTGDGYTF. DNA of the CDR3: TGTGCCAGCACCCGGAGGACAGGGGATGGCTACACCTTC.

CDR3 sequence reads: CASSISNKPTQPQHF. The DNA for the CDR3 is TGTGCCAGTAGTATTTCCAATAAACCAACACAGCCCCAGCATTTT. The chain uses TRBV19 and TRBJ1-5; D not certain. There are 15 residues in the CDR3. Germline loops: CDR1 LNHDA, CDR2 SQIVND (reference sequence). The ends were cut back, 3 bases at V and 7 bases at J, with 16 bases in the middle. The full variable domain, rest sourced from reference TRBV19 and TRBJ1-5, is DGGITQSPKYLFRKEGQNVTLSCEQNLNHDAMYWYRQDPGQGLRLIYYSQIVNDFQKGDIAEGYSVSREKKESFPLTVTSAQKNPTAFYLCASSISNKPTQPQHFGDGTRLSIL.

The V gene is TRBV3-1 (or the pseudogene TRBV3-2), the J gene TRBJ1-4; D is unclear. V was shortened by 3 bases and J by 11 bases, with 16 bases between the two germline ends. The CDR3 is 14 residues long. Looked up from germline, CDR1 is LGHDT and CDR2 is YNNKEL (reference sequence). The CDR3 bases are TGTGCCAGCAGCCAGGACTCCTATGGGAGGAAACTGTTTTTT. This codes for CASSQDSYGRKLFF.

V is TRBV10-3 and J is TRBJ2-2; D is possibly TRBD2 (6 bases). From germline, CDR1 is ENHRY and CDR2 SYGVKD. Deletions cut 10 bases from V and 4 bases from J, with 16 bases between. This CDR3 has 14 amino acids. CDR3 residues: CATCGTVFTGELFF. The CDR3 nucleotides read TGTGCCACCTGCGGGACCGTTTTCACCGGGGAGCTGTTTTTT.

V and J are TRBV6-1 and TRBJ2-1; 7 nucleotides line up with TRBD2. This CDR3 has 16 amino acids. Germline CDR1 reads MNHNS; CDR2 reads SASEGT. V shed 1 base, J shed 9 bases, and the junction held 12 bases outside the gene matches. The CDR3 is CASSEVGRAGIFEQFF. The DNA for the CDR3 is TGTGCCAGCAGTGAAGTCGGTAGAGCGGGAATTTTTGAGCAGTTCTTC.

The chain combines TRBV27 with TRBJ1-4; D is ambiguous. V lost 5 bases, J lost 5 bases, and 12 bases lay in between. CDR1 and CDR2 (germline): MNHEY, SMNVEV (reference sequence). The CDR3 covers 14 residues. The CDR3 DNA reads TGTGCCAGCAGTCCCAGTTACGGGAATGAAAAACTGTTTTTT. This sequence encodes CASSPSYGNEKLFF.

The chain joins TRBV5-7 to TRBJ2-7, with TRBD2 matching over 9 bases. TRBV5-7 is noted as an ORF with a role that remains uncertain. Trimming took 1 base from V and 5 from J; bases not matched to a gene: 13. This CDR3 region has 17 residues. The CDR3 here is CASSLLVAGEGYNEQYF. Written as DNA, the CDR3 is TGTGCCAGCAGCTTGTTGGTAGCGGGAGAAGGTTACAACGAGCAGTACTTC.

This chain connects TRBV5-1 to TRBJ2-2, with a possible D match to TRBD2 (5 bases). Germline CDR1 SGHRS, CDR2 YFSETQ. The length of the CDR3 is 15 residues. Trimming left V 0 bases short and J 6 bases short, with 12 bases between. In DNA form, the CDR3 reads TGCGCCAGCAGCTTGGGAGCGGAGTGGGCCGGGGAGCTGTTTTTT. It translates to CASSLGAEWAGELFF.

The J gene is TRBJ2-3, the V gene TRBV6-1; D possibly corresponds to TRBD1 (6 bases). This CDR3 region has 15 residues. Looked up from germline, CDR1 is MNHNS and CDR2 is SASEGT. Between the trimmed V and J ends, which lost 3 bases and 0 bases, there was a span of 10 bases. CDR3 region: CASSEGQTSTDTQYF. In DNA, the CDR3 is TGTGCCAGCAGTGAGGGACAAACCAGCACAGATACGCAGTATTTT.

This chain connects TRBV9 to TRBJ2-7; 7 nucleotides agree with TRBD2. This CDR3 has 16 residues. The V gene end was trimmed by 0 bases and the J gene end by 1 base; junction bases not matched to a gene: 7. CDR1 is SGDLS, CDR2 YYNGEE, per germline. CDR3 amino acids: CASSVGSSGESYEQYF. The DNA for the CDR3 is TGTGCCAGCAGCGTAGGGTCAAGCGGGGAGTCCTACGAGCAGTACTTC.

CDR3 sequence reads: CASSQVGLVTDTQYF. DNA of the CDR3: TGCGCCAGCAGCCAGGTCGGACTAGTGACAGATACGCAGTATTTT. The rearrangement links TRBV4-1 to TRBJ2-3, with 7 nucleotides matching TRBD2. Trimming cost V 3 bases and J 3 bases; bases outside gene matches: 6. The germline CDR1 and CDR2 sequences are MGHRA and YSYEKL. The CDR3 sequence is 15 residues long.

CDR3 nucleotides: TGTGCCAGCAGTTTATCGAGCGGGCGCCTCTACAATGAGCAGTTCTTC. This translates into CASSLSSGRLYNEQFF. The chain carries TRBV27 and TRBJ2-1; a weak D match, TRBD2 (6 bases). The CDR3 totals 16 residues. Trimming removed 0 bases at V and 3 bases at J, with 12 bases between. Germline loops: CDR1 MNHEY, CDR2 SMNVEV (reference sequence).